This T cell receptor (beta chain) was documented in a study of blood T cell repertoires in COVID-19. For the study at large: Spain, Italy and the United States supplied samples that represented acute and convalescent COVID-19. PBMCs, B-cell-depleted T cells, or T cells were the source of the cDNA or gDNA that made up the material.

The germline gives CDR1 SGHRS, CDR2 YFSETQ. CDR3 size: 14 residues. V lost 6 bases to trimming and J lost 6 bases, with 17 bases between them. Original handling: Reference gene primers were amplified, and this amplification served to estimate nucleated cell counts. Only in-frame clones appear in the TCRdb table, and some are missing; sequencing was by immunoSEQ multiplex PCR. Clone size and V and J calls were adopted from that table, with D and trimming inferred from the DNA. The sample has about 45,000 clones, roughly nine tenths seen once. The TCR was taken from a human donor in a cohort sampled during active COVID-19. The sample was peripheral blood. The chain carries TRBV5-1 and TRBJ2-3; TRBD2 is a possible D gene (6 bases). The CDR3 region is CASTRERVTDTQYF. CDR3 sequence (DNA): TGCGCCAGCACCAGAGAGCGGGTTACGGATACGCAGTATTTT. The whole variable domain, remainder taken from reference TRBV5-1 and TRBJ2-3, is KAGVTQTPRYLIKTRGQQVTLSCSPISGHRSVSWYQQTPGQGLQFLFEYFSETQRNKGNFPGRFSGRQFSNSRSEMNVSTLELGDSALYLCASTRERVTDTQYFGPGTRLTVL.